This TCR beta chain originates from a study of lymphopenia after photon versus proton radiotherapy. Study results and caveats: Better survival with proton therapy was suggested as possible, not demonstrated. Post-nadir TCR diversity decline inversely tracked overall survival among those who died. Photon-treated patients lost naive T cells and TCR diversity; proton-treated stayed stable. After lymphocyte nadir, photon-treated repertoires showed oligoclonal expansion, especially CD8+ Temra.

This clone has a handful of counts. Its antigen is as yet unknown. The germline V and J ends were trimmed by 4 bases and 6 bases, with 8 bases remaining between them. Germline CDR1 is SGHRS and CDR2 is YFSETQ. The CDR3 is 12 amino acids. This table comes from immunoSEQ multiplex PCR, and its TCRdb copy is limited to in-frame clones, with some not included. Among around 59,000 clones listed, approximately 84% were seen once. The TCR comes from a man aged 55 to 69 with pancreatic cancer. J is TRBJ1-5 and V is TRBV5-1; D is unclear. The starting material was peripheral blood, obtained from a patient treated with proton-based radiotherapy. The CDR3 bases are TGCGCCAGCAGCGTAGACGGTCAGCCCCAGCATTTT. It is translated as CASSVDGQPQHF.